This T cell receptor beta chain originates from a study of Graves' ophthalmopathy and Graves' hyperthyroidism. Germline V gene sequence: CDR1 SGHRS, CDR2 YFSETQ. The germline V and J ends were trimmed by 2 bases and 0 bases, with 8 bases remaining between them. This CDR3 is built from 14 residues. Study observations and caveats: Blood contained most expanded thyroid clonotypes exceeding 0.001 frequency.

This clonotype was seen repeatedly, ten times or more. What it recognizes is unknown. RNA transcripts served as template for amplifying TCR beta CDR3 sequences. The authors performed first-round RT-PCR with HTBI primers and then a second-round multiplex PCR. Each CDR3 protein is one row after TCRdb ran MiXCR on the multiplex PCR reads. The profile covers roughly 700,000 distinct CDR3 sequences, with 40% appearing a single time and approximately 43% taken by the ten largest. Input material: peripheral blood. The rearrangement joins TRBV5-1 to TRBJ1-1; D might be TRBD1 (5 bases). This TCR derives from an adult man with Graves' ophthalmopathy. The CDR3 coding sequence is TGCGCCAGCAGCTTACAGGACGTGAACACTGAAGCTTTCTTT. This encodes CASSLQDVNTEAFF.